One sample yielded the 11 T cell receptor beta chains listed below, sequenced in a study of blood T cell repertoires in COVID-19. Profiling relied on immunoSEQ multiplex PCR, and the TCRdb table lists in-frame clones only, not all of them. The sample includes approximately 240,000 clones, approximately 91% of them seen just once. Source material: peripheral blood. Every receptor here comes from a woman in her thirties or forties who had recovered from COVID-19.

This chain connects TRBV6-2 or TRBV6-3 to TRBJ2-1; the match to TRBD2 covers 13 bases. CDR3 length: 20 amino acids. V gave up 4 bases and J gave up 8 bases; unmatched junction bases: 20. Germline V gives CDR1 MNHEY, CDR2 SVGEGT. The CDR3, as DNA: TGTGCCAGCAGTTGGCGGGGTTGGACTAGCGGGAGCCAACTGGGGTATGAGCAGTTCTTC. Translating it yields CASSWRGWTSGSQLGYEQFF.

Only a few counts were recorded for this clone. V and J are TRBV5-1 and TRBJ1-2; 8 nucleotides line up with TRBD1. V lost 3 bases and J lost 0; bases outside the gene matches: 10. The germline gives CDR1 SGHRS, CDR2 YFSETQ. The CDR3 is made up of 17 amino acids. DNA for the CDR3: TGCGCCAGCAGCTCCCAGGGGGCCGTAGGCCCTAACTATGGCTACACCTTC. Protein product: CASSSQGAVGPNYGYTF. Full variable domain (outside the CDR3, taken from reference TRBV5-1 and TRBJ1-2): KAGVTQTPRYLIKTRGQQVTLSCSPISGHRSVSWYQQTPGQGLQFLFEYFSETQRNKGNFPGRFSGRQFSNSRSEMNVSTLELGDSALYLCASSSQGAVGPNYGYTFGSGTRLTVV.

This chain joins TRBV5-4 and TRBJ1-4; TRBD1 might be the D (6 bases). The CDR3 is made up of 15 amino acids. V lost 1 base and J lost 5, with 12 bases in between. Germline V gives CDR1 SGHNT, CDR2 YYREEE (reference sequence). CDR3 protein: CASSLHGTGNEKLFF. Here the CDR3 DNA reads TGTGCCAGCAGCTTGCATGGAACAGGGAATGAAAAACTGTTTTTT.

This chain uses TRBV20-1 with TRBJ2-1, with 7 bases aligning to TRBD2. Germline V gene data show CDR1 as DFQATT and CDR2 as SNEGSKA (reference sequence). After removal of 3 bases from V and 4 bases from J, the junction contained 6 bases not matched to a gene. CDR3 size: 14 residues. The chain's CDR3 is CSASQQRGYNEQFF. The CDR3 DNA follows: TGCAGTGCTAGTCAGCAGCGGGGATACAATGAGCAGTTCTTC.

V and J are TRBV30 and TRBJ2-4; tentative D call: TRBD2 (6 bases). Looked up from germline, CDR1 is GTSNPN and CDR2 is SVGIG (reference sequence). Trimming left V 3 bases short and J 1 base short, with 22 bases between. This CDR3 comprises 18 residues. CDR3 amino acids: CAWRESRDSGWAKNIQYF. The CDR3 DNA reads as TGTGCCTGGAGGGAATCCCGGGACTCTGGCTGGGCCAAAAACATTCAGTACTTC.

V is TRBV29-1 and J is TRBJ1-2, with D perhaps matching TRBD1 (5 bases). Germline assignment: CDR1 SQVTM and CDR2 ANQGSEA. V lost 7 bases and J lost 8, with 11 bases in between. The length of the CDR3 is 10 residues. Here the CDR3 DNA reads TGCAGCGCACAGGTAGACGGCTACACCTTC. Amino acid sequence: CSAQVDGYTF. The full variable domain, rest sourced from reference TRBV29-1 and TRBJ1-2, is SAVISQKPSRDICQRGTSLTIQCQVDSQVTMMFWYRQQPGQSLTLIATANQGSEATYESGFVIDKFPISRPNLTFSTLTVSNMSPEDSSIYLCSAQVDGYTFGSGTRLTVV.

V and J are TRBV30 and TRBJ1-2; 7 bases fit TRBD1. The V segment lost 2 bases and the J segment 0 bases; nucleotides outside the gene matches: 6. CDR1 is GTSNPN, CDR2 SVGIG, per germline (reference sequence). CDR3 length: 15 amino acids. The CDR3 sequence is CAWSFRDRANYGYTF. The CDR3 DNA reads as TGTGCCTGGAGTTTCCGGGACAGAGCTAACTATGGCTACACCTTC.

The chain links TRBV6-5 to TRBJ2-3, with 8 bases identical to TRBD2. The J segment lost 2 bases and the V segment lost 7 bases, leaving 5 bases of the junction unmatched. The CDR3 contains 14 residues. Germline values: CDR1 MNHEY, CDR2 SVGAGI. The CDR3 nucleotides are TGTGCCAGCACCCGGGGGGGGCCCACAGATACGCAGTATTTT. Translated: CASTRGGPTDTQYF.

The CDR3 DNA reads TGTGCCAGCAGCCCGCGGAACACCGGGGAGCTGTTTTTT. It codes for CASSPRNTGELFF. This chain uses TRBV7-3 with TRBJ2-2; no definite D call. Germline V gene sequence: CDR1 SGHTA, CDR2 FQGTGA. V dropped 5 bases and J dropped 1 base, with 5 bases sitting between them. There are 13 residues in the CDR3.

This rearrangement joins TRBV28 to TRBJ1-4; a weak D match, TRBD1 (6 bases). With 2 bases removed from V and 2 bases from J, the gap between germline ends came to 12 bases. This CDR3 is 16 amino acids long. Germline values: CDR1 MDHEN, CDR2 SYDVKM. The CDR3 sequence is CASSLDQGNTNEKLFF. CDR3 sequence (DNA): TGTGCCAGCAGTTTAGACCAGGGGAACACTAATGAAAAACTGTTTTTT.

The rearrangement links TRBV11-3 to TRBJ2-3; D gene uncertain. This CDR3 is built from 16 residues. The V and J ends lost 2 bases and 2 bases respectively, with 14 bases between them. Germline V gene lookup returns CDR1 SGHNT and CDR2 YENEEA. CDR3 loop: CASSLSRQAFTDTQYF. The CDR3 DNA is TGTGCCAGCAGCTTATCACGGCAGGCCTTCACAGATACGCAGTATTTT.